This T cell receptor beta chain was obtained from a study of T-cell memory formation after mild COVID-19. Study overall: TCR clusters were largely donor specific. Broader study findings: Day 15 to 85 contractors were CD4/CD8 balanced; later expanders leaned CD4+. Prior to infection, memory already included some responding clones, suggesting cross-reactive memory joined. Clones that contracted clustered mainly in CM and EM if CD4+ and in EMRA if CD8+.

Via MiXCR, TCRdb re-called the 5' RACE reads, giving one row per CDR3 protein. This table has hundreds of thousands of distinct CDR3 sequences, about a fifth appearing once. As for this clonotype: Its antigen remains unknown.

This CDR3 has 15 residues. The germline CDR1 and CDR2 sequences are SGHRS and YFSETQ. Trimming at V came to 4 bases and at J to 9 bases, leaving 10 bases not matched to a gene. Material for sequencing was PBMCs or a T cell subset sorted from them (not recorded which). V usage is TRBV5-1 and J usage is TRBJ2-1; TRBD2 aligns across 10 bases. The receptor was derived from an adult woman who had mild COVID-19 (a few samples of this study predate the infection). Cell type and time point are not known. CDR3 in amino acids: CASSLPSGGASEQFF. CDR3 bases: TGCGCCAGCAGCCTCCCCAGCGGGGGGGCCAGTGAGCAGTTCTTC.